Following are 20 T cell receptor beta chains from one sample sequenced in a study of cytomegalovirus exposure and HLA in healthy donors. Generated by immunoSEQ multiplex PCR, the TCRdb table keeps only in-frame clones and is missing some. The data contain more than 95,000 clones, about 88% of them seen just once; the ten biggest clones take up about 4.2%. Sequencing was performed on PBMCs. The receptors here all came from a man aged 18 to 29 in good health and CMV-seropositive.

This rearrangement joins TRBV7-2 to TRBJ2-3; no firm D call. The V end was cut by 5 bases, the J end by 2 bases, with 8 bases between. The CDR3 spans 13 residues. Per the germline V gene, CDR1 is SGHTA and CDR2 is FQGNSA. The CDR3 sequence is CASSPVNTDTQYF. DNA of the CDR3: TGTGCCAGCAGCCCAGTTAACACAGATACGCAGTATTTT. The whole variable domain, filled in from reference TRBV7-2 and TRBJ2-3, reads GAGVSQSPSNKVTEKGKDVELRCDPISGHTALYWYRQSLGQGLEFLIYFQGNSAPDKSGLPSDRFSAERTGGSVSTLTIQRTQQEDSAVYLCASSPVNTDTQYFGPGTRLTVL.

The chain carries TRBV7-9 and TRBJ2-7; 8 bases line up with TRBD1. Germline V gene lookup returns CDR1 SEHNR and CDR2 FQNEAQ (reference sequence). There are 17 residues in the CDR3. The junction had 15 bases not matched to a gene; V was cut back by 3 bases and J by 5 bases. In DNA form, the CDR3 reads TGTGCCAGCAGCTTCGGGGTAATCACAGGGGGAAGGAACGAGCAGTACTTC. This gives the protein CASSFGVITGGRNEQYF.

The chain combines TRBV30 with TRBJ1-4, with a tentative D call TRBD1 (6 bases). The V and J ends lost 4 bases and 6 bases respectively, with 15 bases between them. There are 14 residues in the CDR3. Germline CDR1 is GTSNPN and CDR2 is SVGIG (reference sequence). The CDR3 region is CAWNPRGYDEKLFF. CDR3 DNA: TGTGCCTGGAACCCGAGGGGGTATGATGAAAAACTGTTTTTT.

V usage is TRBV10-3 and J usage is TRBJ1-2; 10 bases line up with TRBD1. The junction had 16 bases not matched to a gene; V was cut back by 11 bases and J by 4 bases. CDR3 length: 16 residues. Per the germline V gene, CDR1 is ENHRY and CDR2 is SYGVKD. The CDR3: CAAGRDRGLTLYGYTF. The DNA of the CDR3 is TGTGCCGCCGGGCGAGACAGGGGGCTCACCCTCTATGGCTACACCTTC.

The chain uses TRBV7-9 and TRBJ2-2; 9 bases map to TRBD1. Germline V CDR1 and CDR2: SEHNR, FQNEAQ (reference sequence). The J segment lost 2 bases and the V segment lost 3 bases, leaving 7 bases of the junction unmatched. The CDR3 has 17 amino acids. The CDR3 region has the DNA TGTGCCAGCAGCTTTCACCGGGACAGGGCCAACACCGGGGAGCTGTTTTTT. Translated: CASSFHRDRANTGELFF.

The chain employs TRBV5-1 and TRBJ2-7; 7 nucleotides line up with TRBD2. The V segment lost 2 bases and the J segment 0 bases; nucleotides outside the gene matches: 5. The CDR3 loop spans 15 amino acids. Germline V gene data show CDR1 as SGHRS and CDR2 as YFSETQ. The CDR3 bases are TGCGCCAGCAGCTTACTCGGGGGGAACTCCTACGAGCAGTACTTC. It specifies CASSLLGGNSYEQYF.

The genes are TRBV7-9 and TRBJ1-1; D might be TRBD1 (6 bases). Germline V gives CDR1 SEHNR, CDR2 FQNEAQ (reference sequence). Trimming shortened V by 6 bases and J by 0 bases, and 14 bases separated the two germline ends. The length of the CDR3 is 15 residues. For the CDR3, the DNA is TGTGCCAGCAGTGCGGACAGCCCTTTGAACACTGAAGCTTTCTTT. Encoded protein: CASSADSPLNTEAFF. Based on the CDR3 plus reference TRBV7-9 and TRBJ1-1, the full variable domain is DTGVSQNPRHKITKRGQNVTFRCDPISEHNRLYWYRQTLGQGPEFLTYFQNEAQLEKSRLLSDRFSAERPKGSFSTLEIQRTEQGDSAMYLCASSADSPLNTEAFFGQGTRLTVV.

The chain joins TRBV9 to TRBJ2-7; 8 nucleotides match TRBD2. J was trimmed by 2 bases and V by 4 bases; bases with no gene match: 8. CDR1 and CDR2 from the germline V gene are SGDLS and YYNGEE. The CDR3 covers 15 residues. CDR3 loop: CASSPGTSITYEQYF. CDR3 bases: TGTGCCAGCAGCCCAGGGACTAGTATCACCTACGAGCAGTACTTC. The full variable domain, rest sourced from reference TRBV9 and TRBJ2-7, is DSGVTQTPKHLITATGQRVTLRCSPRSGDLSVYWYQQSLDQGLQFLIQYYNGEERAKGNILERFSAQQFPDLHSELNLSSLELGDSALYFCASSPGTSITYEQYFGPGTRLTVT.

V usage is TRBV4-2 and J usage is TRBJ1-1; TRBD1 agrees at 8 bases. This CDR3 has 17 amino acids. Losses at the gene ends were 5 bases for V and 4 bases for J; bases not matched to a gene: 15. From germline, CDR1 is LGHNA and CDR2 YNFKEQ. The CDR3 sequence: CASSDAGGEAMGTEAFF. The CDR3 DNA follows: TGTGCCAGCAGCGACGCAGGGGGCGAGGCGATGGGCACTGAAGCTTTCTTT.

The CDR3 coding sequence is TGTGCCAGCTCACCACTTACGGGGACAGGGGGCGCGGAGACCCAGTACTTC. It translates to CASSPLTGTGGAETQYF. The chain combines TRBV18 with TRBJ2-5, with TRBD1 identical over 12 bases. The CDR3 totals 17 residues. Germline CDR1 reads KGHSH; CDR2 reads LQKENI. The V gene end was trimmed by 1 base and the J gene end by 5 bases; junction bases not matched to a gene: 8.

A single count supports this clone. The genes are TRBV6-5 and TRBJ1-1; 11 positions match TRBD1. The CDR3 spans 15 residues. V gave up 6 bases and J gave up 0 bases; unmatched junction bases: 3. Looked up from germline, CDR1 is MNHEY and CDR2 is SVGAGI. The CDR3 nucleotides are TGTGCCAGCAGCCGGACAGGGGGCATGAACACTGAAGCTTTCTTT. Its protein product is CASSRTGGMNTEAFF.

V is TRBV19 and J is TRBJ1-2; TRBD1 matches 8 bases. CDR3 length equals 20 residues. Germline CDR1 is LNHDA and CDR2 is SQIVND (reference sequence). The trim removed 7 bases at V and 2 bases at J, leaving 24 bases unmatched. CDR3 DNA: TGTGCCAGTACCCCTTTTCTCGTCGGGGGACAGGTCTTTACCAACTATGGCTACACCTTC. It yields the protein CASTPFLVGGQVFTNYGYTF.

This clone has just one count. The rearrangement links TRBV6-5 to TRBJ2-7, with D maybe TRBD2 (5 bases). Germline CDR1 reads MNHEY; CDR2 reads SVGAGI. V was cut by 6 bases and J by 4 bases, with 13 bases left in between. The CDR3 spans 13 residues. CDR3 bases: TGTGCCAGCAGCCTAGCCCAGAGATACGAGCAGTACTTC. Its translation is CASSLAQRYEQYF.

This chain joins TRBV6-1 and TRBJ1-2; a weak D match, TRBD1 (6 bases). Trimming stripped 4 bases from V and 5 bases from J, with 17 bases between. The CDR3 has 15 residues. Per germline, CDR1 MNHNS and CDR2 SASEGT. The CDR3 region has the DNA TGTGCCAGCAGTGCCGGACAGACGCTGGTTTATGGCTACACCTTC. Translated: CASSAGQTLVYGYTF.

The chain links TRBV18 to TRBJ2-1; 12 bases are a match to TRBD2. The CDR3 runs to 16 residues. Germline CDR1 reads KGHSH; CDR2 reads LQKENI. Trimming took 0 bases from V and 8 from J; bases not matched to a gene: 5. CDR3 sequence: CASSPPLAGGRDEQFF. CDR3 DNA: TGTGCCAGCTCACCACCTCTAGCGGGGGGGCGAGATGAGCAGTTCTTC. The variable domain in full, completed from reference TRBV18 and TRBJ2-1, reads NAGVMQNPRHLVRRRGQEARLRCSPMKGHSHVYWYRQLPEEGLKFMVYLQKENIIDESGMPKERFSAEFPKEGPSILRIQQVVRGDSAAYFCASSPPLAGGRDEQFFGPGTRLTVL.

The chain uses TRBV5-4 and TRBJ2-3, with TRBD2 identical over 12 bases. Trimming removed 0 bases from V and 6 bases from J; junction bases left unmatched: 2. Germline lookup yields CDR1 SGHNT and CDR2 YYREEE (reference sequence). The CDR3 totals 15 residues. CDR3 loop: CASSLGGTSGDTQYF. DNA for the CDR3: TGTGCCAGCAGCTTGGGAGGGACTAGCGGGGATACGCAGTATTTT.

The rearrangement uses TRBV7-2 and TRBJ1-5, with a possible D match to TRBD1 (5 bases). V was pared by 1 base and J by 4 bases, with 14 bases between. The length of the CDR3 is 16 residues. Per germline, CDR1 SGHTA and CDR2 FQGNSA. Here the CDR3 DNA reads TGTGCCAGCAGCTTAGTCCGGACTCGGGGGAATCAGCCCCAGCATTTT. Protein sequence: CASSLVRTRGNQPQHF.

The CDR3 region is CASSLASRGRRNGYTF. CDR3 nucleotide sequence: TGTGCCAGCAGCTTAGCGTCGAGGGGGCGAAGGAATGGCTACACCTTC. The J gene is TRBJ1-2, the V gene TRBV7-8, with TRBD1 matching 7 bases. The CDR3 is 16 residues long. Germline loops: CDR1 SGHVS, CDR2 FQNEAQ. The V gene end was trimmed by 0 bases and the J gene end by 6 bases; junction bases not matched to a gene: 10.

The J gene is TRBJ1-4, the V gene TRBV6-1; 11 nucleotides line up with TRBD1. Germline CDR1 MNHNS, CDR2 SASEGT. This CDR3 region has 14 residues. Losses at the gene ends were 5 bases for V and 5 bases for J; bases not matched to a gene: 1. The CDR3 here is CASSRTGGNEKLFF. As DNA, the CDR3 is TGTGCCAGCAGTCGGACAGGGGGCAATGAAAAACTGTTTTTT.

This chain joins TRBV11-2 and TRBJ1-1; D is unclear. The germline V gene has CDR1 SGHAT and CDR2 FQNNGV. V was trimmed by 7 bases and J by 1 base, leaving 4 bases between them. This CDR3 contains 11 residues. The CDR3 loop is CASIGNTEAFF. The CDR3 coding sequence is TGTGCCAGCATCGGGAACACTGAAGCTTTCTTT.